This is a list of T cell receptor beta chains from one sample in a study of blood T cell repertoires in COVID-19. Assay: immunoSEQ multiplex PCR; the TCRdb copy retains only in-frame clones and omits some. The table includes approximately 30,000 clones, about 85% detected once. Sequencing used peripheral blood. Every receptor here comes from a man over 45 with active or convalescent COVID-19. CDR3s include the opening cysteine and the closing phenylalanine or tryptophan. A D gene is named only where the DNA matches it firmly. Rows give clone size only sometimes, using once, few, many, or a class for an expanded clone.

>TRBV27|-|17|TRBJ2-3|TRBD2
CASSPGLAEPSTDTQYF
TGTGCCAGCAGCCCCGGACTAGCGGAACCTAGCACAGATACGCAGTATTTT
>TRBV6-4|medium-sized|13|TRBJ2-1|-
CASSDSERNEQFF
TGTGCCAGCAGTGACTCGGAGCGGAACGAGCAGTTCTTC
>TRBV7-8|-|18|TRBJ2-1|TRBD2
CASSLVGTSRSSYNEQFF
TGTGCCAGCAGCTTAGTGGGGACTAGCCGGAGCTCCTACAATGAGCAGTTCTTC
>TRBV13|-|16|TRBJ2-3|TRBD2
CASSVRLAGDTDTQYF
TGTGCCAGCAGCGTACGCCTAGCGGGGGACACAGATACGCAGTATTTT
>TRBV6-5|-|14|TRBJ2-2|TRBD2
CASSPSGSAGELFF
TGTGCCAGCAGTCCTAGCGGGAGTGCCGGGGAGCTGTTTTTT
>TRBV7-6|-|13|TRBJ2-1|-
CASSLSGLGEQFF
TGTGCCAGCAGCTTATCAGGGCTGGGTGAGCAGTTCTTC
>TRBV5-6|few|14|TRBJ1-4|TRBD1
CASRTGTGGGKLFF
TGTGCCAGCAGGACCGGGACAGGGGGCGGAAAACTGTTTTTT
>TRBV11-2|-|11|TRBJ2-7|-
CASSRSYEQYF
TGTGCCAGCAGCCGCAGCTACGAGCAGTACTTC
>TRBV27|-|14|TRBJ1-4|TRBD1
CASSLQGANEKLFF
TGTGCCAGCAGCCTACAGGGGGCTAATGAAAAACTGTTTTTT
>TRBV6-1|-|19|TRBJ1-1|-
CASSETSPRRAAETTEAFF
TGTGCCAGCAGTGAAACGAGCCCCCGGCGGGCCGCGGAGACAACTGAAGCTTTCTTT
>TRBV11-2|-|12|TRBJ1-2|-
CASSLDRQKNTF
TGTGCCAGCAGCTTAGACCGACAAAAGAACACCTTC
>TRBV30|-|15|TRBJ1-6|-
CAWSTIRYRNSPLHF
TGTGCCTGGAGTACCATACGTTACAGGAATTCACCCCTCCACTTT
>TRBV11-2|-|15|TRBJ2-7|TRBD1
CASSLERQGLDEQYF
TGTGCCAGCAGCTTAGAGCGACAGGGGCTAGACGAGCAGTACTTC
>TRBV3-1/TRBV3-2|-|15|TRBJ1-1|-
CASSLAVSMDTEAFF
TGTGCCAGCAGCCTCGCGGTGAGTATGGACACTGAAGCTTTCTTT
>TRBV7-9|once|16|TRBJ1-1|-
CASSPQGQARNTEAFF
TGTGCCAGCAGCCCGCAGGGACAAGCAAGGAACACTGAAGCTTTCTTT
>TRBV6-1|-|14|TRBJ2-2|TRBD2
CASSELADTGELFF
TGTGCCAGCAGTGAACTAGCGGACACCGGGGAGCTGTTTTTT
>TRBV28|-|15|TRBJ2-1|TRBD2
CASYPFGGGYNEQFF
TGTGCCAGCTACCCTTTTGGGGGGGGGTACAATGAGCAGTTCTTC
>TRBV4-1|-|15|TRBJ1-2|-
CASSQDGGSEDGYTF
TGCGCCAGCAGCCAAGACGGGGGGTCGGAGGATGGCTACACCTTC
>TRBV6-5|-|14|TRBJ2-7|-
CASSYGPQGYEQYF
TGTGCCAGCAGTTACGGGCCCCAAGGCTACGAGCAGTACTTC
>TRBV15|-|13|TRBJ1-4|-
CATSVPRWEKLFF
TGTGCCACCAGCGTCCCGCGCTGGGAAAAACTGTTTTTT
>TRBV29-1|once|12|TRBJ2-3|-
CSVESSTDTQYF
TGCAGCGTTGAATCTAGCACAGATACGCAGTATTTT
>TRBV18|-|14|TRBJ1-1|TRBD1
CASSPTQGPTEAFF
TGTGCCAGCTCACCAACACAGGGGCCCACTGAAGCTTTCTTT
>TRBV30|-|13|TRBJ2-7|-
CAWTLGQAYEQYF
TGTGCCTGGACCCTGGGACAAGCCTACGAGCAGTACTTC
>TRBV11-2|many|15|TRBJ2-1|-
CASSLVAASYNEQFF
TGTGCCAGCAGCTTAGTAGCGGCCTCCTACAATGAGCAGTTCTTC
>TRBV12-2|-|13|TRBJ2-5|-
CASRLLAGETQYF
TGTGCAAGTCGCTTACTAGCGGGAGAGACCCAGTACTTC
>TRBV19|few|15|TRBJ1-1|-
CASSIQGWALTEAFF
TGTGCCAGTAGTATCCAGGGGTGGGCATTAACTGAAGCTTTCTTT
>TRBV6-5|-|13|TRBJ1-3|-
CASGTQRVNTIYF
TGTGCCAGCGGAACTCAGAGGGTAAACACCATATATTTT
>TRBV19|-|13|TRBJ2-5|-
CASSPLQGETQYF
TGTGCCAGTAGCCCACTACAAGGAGAGACCCAGTACTTC
>TRBV7-9|-|14|TRBJ2-7|-
CASSHTGPSYEQYF
TGTGCCAGCAGCCACACAGGGCCTTCCTACGAGCAGTACTTC